These 22 T cell receptor beta chains came from one sample sequenced in a study of blood T cells in healthy people across ages. PCR was performed a second time for 7 to 11 cycles using a sample-barcoded 5' primer and a J-beta primer mix. TCRdb recomputed calls from the 5' RACE reads with MiXCR, one row per CDR3 protein. The table has roughly 1,100,000 distinct CDR3 sequences, under 30% seen once. The same data also contributed to another study, on T cells of mothers and their children.

Sequencing was performed on blood. All receptors derive from a girl aged 2-10 years in good health.

The chain has TRBV5-1 and TRBJ2-7, with D unclear. Trimming took 3 bases from V and 0 from J, leaving 13 bases between them. Germline V gene sequence: CDR1 SGHRS, CDR2 YFSETQ. This CDR3 has 15 residues. The CDR3 loop reads CASSWEWPGSYEQYF. CDR3 bases: TGCGCCAGCAGCTGGGAATGGCCGGGCTCCTACGAGCAGTACTTC.

Many counts were recorded for this clonotype. The chain carries TRBV18 and TRBJ2-1; 10 bases are a match to TRBD1. This CDR3 contains 15 residues. The trim removed 6 bases at V and 8 bases at J, leaving 10 bases unmatched. Germline V gene data show CDR1 as KGHSH and CDR2 as LQKENI. The CDR3 here is CASSLRDRGLDEQFF. The CDR3 nucleotides are TGTGCCAGCTCCCTCCGAGACAGGGGGCTCGATGAGCAGTTCTTC.

The rearrangement links TRBV5-1 to TRBJ2-3; TRBD2 is a possible D gene (5 bases). The CDR3 totals 15 residues. CDR1 is SGHRS, CDR2 YFSETQ, per germline. The germline V and J ends were trimmed by 1 base and 2 bases, with 11 bases remaining between them. CDR3 amino acids: CASSLNIGVTDTQYF. The CDR3 DNA follows: TGCGCCAGCAGCTTGAATATCGGGGTCACAGATACGCAGTATTTT.

This clonotype turned up a few times. This chain links TRBV28 with TRBJ2-1; D is unclear. The CDR3 spans 12 residues. CDR1 is MDHEN and CDR2 is SYDVKM in the germline V gene. V lost 3 bases and J lost 7, with 7 bases in between. CDR3 amino acids: CASSFQFNEQFF. CDR3 bases: TGTGCCAGCAGTTTTCAGTTTAATGAGCAGTTCTTC.

This clonotype was seen a few times. The gene calls are TRBV29-1 and TRBJ1-3; D call uncertain. V was cut by 2 bases and J by 0 bases, with 11 bases left in between. Germline CDR1 SQVTM, CDR2 ANQGSEA. This CDR3 has 15 residues. The CDR3 DNA reads as TGCAGCGTTGAACGGAGTTCAAGCTCTGGAAACACCATATATTTT. Protein product: CSVERSSSSGNTIYF.

The V gene is TRBV15, the J gene TRBJ2-3, with 7 bases that match TRBD2. Trimming at V came to 1 base and at J to 6 bases, leaving 7 bases not matched to a gene. Germline CDR1 and CDR2: LNHNV and YYDKDF (reference sequence). The CDR3 has 15 residues. CDR3 loop: CATSRGLRLADTQYF. In DNA, the CDR3 is TGTGCCACCAGCAGAGGACTCCGACTAGCCGATACGCAGTATTTT.

The V call is TRBV5-1, the J call TRBJ2-1, with D uncertain. The germline CDR1 and CDR2 sequences are SGHRS and YFSETQ. The CDR3 loop spans 15 amino acids. Trimming took 3 bases from V and 3 from J, leaving 13 bases between them. The CDR3 nucleotides are TGCGCCAGCAGCTCCTCAGAGGTCGTCTACAATGAGCAGTTCTTC. Its protein product is CASSSSEVVYNEQFF.

This clonotype was found a few times. This chain uses TRBV20-1 with TRBJ2-2; 8 positions agree with TRBD1. The V gene's germline CDR1 is DFQATT and CDR2 SNEGSKA (reference sequence). There are 15 residues in the CDR3. V was pared by 6 bases and J by 2 bases, with 8 bases of the junction left unmatched. CDR3 region: CSANDRGANTGELFF. The CDR3 DNA sequence: TGCAGTGCCAACGACAGGGGTGCCAACACCGGGGAGCTGTTTTTT.

The gene calls are TRBV7-8 and TRBJ2-1, with D possibly matching TRBD2 (6 bases). This CDR3 has 16 residues. The ends were cut back, 2 bases at V and 6 bases at J, with 17 bases in the middle. The germline V gene has CDR1 SGHVS and CDR2 FQNEAQ. The CDR3 sequence is CASSLRAGWTGNEQFF. CDR3 nucleotide sequence: TGTGCCAGCAGCTTAAGGGCGGGGTGGACTGGCAATGAGCAGTTCTTC. Filled out from reference TRBV7-8 and TRBJ2-1, the complete variable domain reads GAGVSQSPRYKVAKRGQDVALRCDPISGHVSLFWYQQALGQGPEFLTYFQNEAQLDKSGLPSDRFFAERPEGSVSTLKIQRTQQEDSAVYLCASSLRAGWTGNEQFFGPGTRLTVL.

This chain joins TRBV7-8 and TRBJ2-3; TRBD2 aligns across 7 bases. V lost 7 bases to trimming and J lost 4 bases; unmatched junction nucleotides: 8. The CDR3 loop spans 14 amino acids. Germline V gene sequence: CDR1 SGHVS, CDR2 FQNEAQ. As DNA, the CDR3 is TGTGCCAGCAACTCGGGGGGAGGTTCAGATACGCAGTATTTT. Its translation is CASNSGGGSDTQYF.

This clonotype has more than one count but fewer than ten. V and J are TRBV9 and TRBJ2-1; the D gene is possibly TRBD1 (6 bases). The CDR3 extends over 17 amino acids. Germline V CDR1 and CDR2: SGDLS, YYNGEE. With 3 bases removed from V and 0 bases from J, the gap between germline ends came to 16 bases. This CDR3 is CASSAETGTSSYNEQFF. DNA for the CDR3: TGTGCCAGCAGCGCAGAGACAGGAACATCCTCCTACAATGAGCAGTTCTTC.

V and J are TRBV27 and TRBJ2-3, with 13 positions matching TRBD2. From germline, CDR1 is MNHEY and CDR2 SMNVEV (reference sequence). The V gene end was trimmed by 3 bases and the J gene end by 2 bases; junction bases not matched to a gene: 8. This CDR3 has 18 amino acids. CDR3 sequence reads: CASSFRTSGGHHTDTQYF. In nucleotides, the CDR3 is TGTGCCAGCAGTTTCAGGACTAGCGGGGGCCACCACACAGATACGCAGTATTTT.

V gene TRBV6-2 or TRBV6-3 combines with J gene TRBJ2-5; D call uncertain. CDR3 length: 14 residues. V lost 2 bases to trimming and J lost 3 bases, with 10 bases between them. Germline CDR1 and CDR2: MNHEY and SVGEGT. The CDR3 DNA reads as TGTGCCAGCAGTTACCCCACTGTAGAAGAGACCCAGTACTTC. It codes for CASSYPTVEETQYF.

This clonotype turned up a few times. This chain joins TRBV5-8 and TRBJ1-5, with TRBD1 matching over 7 bases. V lost 5 bases, J lost 1 base, and 6 bases stayed unmatched. This CDR3 has 15 amino acids. CDR1 is SGHTS, CDR2 YDEGEE, per germline. CDR3 sequence: CASSRGQTSNQPQHF. For the CDR3, the DNA is TGTGCCAGCAGTCGGGGACAGACAAGCAATCAGCCCCAGCATTTT.

Many counts were recorded for this clonotype. The rearrangement uses TRBV29-1 and TRBJ2-5; perhaps TRBD1 as D (5 bases). CDR3 size: 10 residues. Trimming left V 7 bases short and J 3 bases short, with 6 bases between. Germline CDR1 is SQVTM and CDR2 is ANQGSEA. The CDR3 protein is CSGQKETQYF. The CDR3 nucleotides read TGCAGCGGACAGAAAGAGACCCAGTACTTC. Using reference TRBV29-1 and TRBJ2-5 for the parts outside the CDR3, the full variable domain is SAVISQKPSRDICQRGTSLTIQCQVDSQVTMMFWYRQQPGQSLTLIATANQGSEATYESGFVIDKFPISRPNLTFSTLTVSNMSPEDSSIYLCSGQKETQYFGPGTRLLVL.

This clonotype occurred a few times. J is TRBJ2-7 and V is TRBV20-1; 7 bases line up with TRBD2. Per germline, CDR1 DFQATT and CDR2 SNEGSKA (reference sequence). The CDR3 contains 17 residues. V trimming: 3 bases; J trimming: 5 bases; junction bases outside the gene matches: 19. CDR3 coding DNA: TGCAGTGCTAGGGGGGGACGACGGGAGGTCGAGTTGGACGAGCAGTACTTC. This codes for CSARGGRREVELDEQYF.

On this clonotype: The junction departs from the called germline gene at one end, perhaps through a read error. The rearrangement uses TRBV20-1 and TRBJ2-4, with TRBD1 as a possible D gene (6 bases). The germline V gene encodes CDR1 DFQATT and CDR2 SNEGSKA (reference sequence). The CDR3 length is 14 residues. CDR3 coding DNA: TGCAGTACTAGAGTCCTTCCACAGGGTAACATTCAGTACTTC. Translation gives CSTRVLPQGNIQYF.

Note on this clonotype: One end of the junction is discordant with germline, which a read error may explain. J is TRBJ2-4 and V is TRBV12-3 or TRBV12-4, with TRBD1 as a possible D gene (5 bases). The CDR3 is 15 amino acids. The CDR3 region is CVSSLGDLAKNIQYF. For the CDR3, the DNA is TGTGTCAGCAGTTTAGGGGATCTGGCCAAAAACATTCAGTACTTC.

J is TRBJ2-5 and V is TRBV7-2, with 8 bases fitting TRBD2. The trim removed 4 bases at V and 5 bases at J, leaving 9 bases unmatched. Germline assignment: CDR1 SGHTA and CDR2 FQGNSA. The CDR3 totals 15 residues. The CDR3 bases are TGTGCCAGCAGCTCTCTCGGGGGGGCCGCGGAGACCCAGTACTTC. Protein: CASSSLGGAAETQYF. Together with reference TRBV7-2 and TRBJ2-5, the CDR3 gives the full variable domain: GAGVSQSPSNKVTEKGKDVELRCDPISGHTALYWYRQSLGQGLEFLIYFQGNSAPDKSGLPSDRFSAERTGGSVSTLTIQRTQQEDSAVYLCASSSLGGAAETQYFGPGTRLLVL.

Only a few counts were recorded for this clonotype. The chain recombines TRBV29-1 with TRBJ2-5; D gene unclear. The better agreement between TRBJ2-7 and the DNA end casts doubt on the J call. The CDR3 has 12 amino acids. Looked up from germline, CDR1 is SQVTM and CDR2 is ANQGSEA. CDR3 sequence: CSVENSAYEQYF. The CDR3 nucleotides read TGCAGCGTTGAGAACAGCGCCTACGAGCAGTACTTC.

This clonotype showed up just a few times. This chain joins TRBV29-1 and TRBJ1-1, with D uncertain. V lost 4 bases to trimming and J lost 1 base, with 13 bases between them. The CDR3 consists of 14 residues. Germline V gives CDR1 SQVTM, CDR2 ANQGSEA. CDR3 bases: TGCAGCGTTGGGCTTGGAGGGAGGAACACTGAAGCTTTCTTT. The encoded protein is CSVGLGGRNTEAFF.

This clonotype appeared a few times. The chain links TRBV29-1 to TRBJ1-5; D remains ambiguous. There are 13 residues in the CDR3. Deletions cut 4 bases from V and 8 bases from J, with 15 bases between. Germline values: CDR1 SQVTM, CDR2 ANQGSEA. CDR3 residues: CSVGNAGLEPQHF. In nucleotides, the CDR3 is TGCAGCGTTGGTAATGCGGGTTTAGAGCCCCAGCATTTT.